Following are 30 T cell receptor beta chains from one sample sequenced in a study of blood T cells in healthy people across ages. Primers used in a second PCR of about 6 to 11 cycles were a sample-barcoded 5' primer and a J-beta primer mix. TCRdb processed the 5' RACE reads anew with MiXCR; each CDR3 protein has one entry. The sample lists 1 million or so distinct CDR3 sequences, approximately 25% seen once, with 0.65% to 0.75% in the top ten. These data also featured in a second study, about T cells of mothers and their children.

Source material: blood. The source of these receptors is a girl aged 2 to 10 in good health.

The CDR3 loop is CASSPLDSGTQYF. The CDR3 DNA reads TGTGCCAGCAGCCCACTGGACTCCGGGACCCAGTACTTC. The chain joins TRBV7-3 to TRBJ2-5; tentatively, D is TRBD2 (5 bases). Germline CDR1 SGHTA, CDR2 FQGTGA. Trimming removed 5 bases from V and 7 bases from J, with 14 bases in between. CDR3 length: 13 amino acids.

CDR3 protein: CASSSWTENTEAFF. The CDR3 bases are TGTGCCAGCAGTTCCTGGACGGAGAACACTGAAGCTTTCTTT. The chain combines TRBV6-5 with TRBJ1-1; D not certain. V was pared by 4 bases and J by 1 base, with 10 bases between. This CDR3 region has 14 residues. The V gene's germline CDR1 is MNHEY and CDR2 SVGAGI.

Many counts were recorded for this clonotype. The rearrangement joins TRBV27 to TRBJ2-1; 10 bases agree with TRBD2. Unmatched junction bases numbered 3, after V lost 2 bases and J lost 5 bases. Germline CDR1 and CDR2: MNHEY and SMNVEV (reference sequence). This CDR3 contains 15 residues. The CDR3 coding sequence is TGTGCCAGCAGTTTAGTCGGGACTAGCGACAATGAGCAGTTCTTC. Its protein product is CASSLVGTSDNEQFF.

This clonotype has more than one count but fewer than ten. The rearrangement uses TRBV23-1 and TRBJ2-7, with 9 bases that match TRBD2. Being an ORF, TRBV23-1 has a function that is uncertain. With 6 bases clipped from V and 6 bases from J, the junction kept 12 bases outside the gene matches. The CDR3 is 15 residues long. CDR3: CASRLEREVLAEQYF. DNA for the CDR3: TGCGCCAGCAGACTAGAGCGGGAGGTCCTAGCCGAGCAGTACTTC.

This clonotype has more than one count but fewer than ten. This chain joins TRBV10-3 and TRBJ1-4, with 9 bases aligning to TRBD1. V was clipped by 11 bases and J by 8 bases; unmatched bases: 9. The CDR3 sequence is 13 residues long. Germline V lookup: CDR1 ENHRY, CDR2 SYGVKD. CDR3 nucleotide sequence: TGTGCCGCCGCCCGGGACAGGGAAGAAAAACTGTTTTTT. Residues: CAAARDREEKLFF.

This clonotype was seen more than once but under ten times. CDR3 protein: CASSMSGGDTQYF. The CDR3 nucleotides are TGTGCCAGTAGTATGTCGGGAGGCGATACGCAGTATTTT. The chain combines TRBV19 with TRBJ2-3, with 7 bases aligning to TRBD2. The CDR3 is made up of 13 amino acids. CDR1 is LNHDA and CDR2 is SQIVND in the germline V gene (reference sequence). J lost 6 bases, V lost 3 bases, and 3 bases had no gene match.

CDR3 bases: TGTGCCAGCAGCGCCCCCCCGGGACAAGGCACAGATACGCAGTATTTT. This codes for CASSAPPGQGTDTQYF. The genes are TRBV9 and TRBJ2-3, with D maybe TRBD1 (6 bases). The CDR3 loop spans 16 amino acids. With 3 bases removed from V and 1 base from J, the gap between germline ends came to 15 bases. Germline lookup yields CDR1 SGDLS and CDR2 YYNGEE.

A few counts support this clonotype. The rearrangement uses TRBV4-1 and TRBJ2-1; 7 positions agree with TRBD1. The tail of the sequence fits TRBJ2-7 better, so the J call may be wrong. This CDR3 region has 15 residues. Germline lookup yields CDR1 MGHRA and CDR2 YSYEKL. The CDR3 spells CASSQGDSPFYEQYF. The CDR3 region has the DNA TGCGCCAGCAGCCAAGGGGACAGCCCCTTTTACGAGCAGTACTTC.

The DNA of the CDR3 is TGTGCCAGCAGTTCCCCGATAGCGGGGGACTACAATGAGCAGTTCTTC. This codes for CASSSPIAGDYNEQFF. This chain uses TRBV12-3 or TRBV12-4 with TRBJ2-1, with 9 bases matching TRBD2. Trimming at V came to 4 bases and at J to 3 bases, leaving 7 bases not matched to a gene. The CDR3 consists of 16 residues.

This clonotype was observed a handful of times. The chain has TRBV9 and TRBJ2-2, with a tentative D call TRBD1 (6 bases). The V end lost 0 bases, the J end lost 7 bases, and 13 bases lay between the germline ends. The germline CDR1 and CDR2 sequences are SGDLS and YYNGEE. The CDR3 contains 15 residues. The CDR3 DNA follows: TGTGCCAGCAGCGTAGAGGTTCAGGGGTTCGGGGAGCTGTTTTTT. Translated: CASSVEVQGFGELFF.

This clonotype was seen a few times. The gene calls are TRBV12-3 or TRBV12-4 and TRBJ1-1; 7 bases are a match to TRBD1. With 5 bases clipped from V and 5 bases from J, the junction kept 11 bases outside the gene matches. The CDR3 is 15 amino acids. CDR3 region: CASSVPGGMTTEAFF. The CDR3 DNA sequence: TGTGCCAGCAGTGTCCCAGGGGGAATGACGACTGAAGCTTTCTTT.

This clonotype has just one count. The rearrangement uses TRBV27 and TRBJ2-5, with D unresolved. Near its end, the DNA agrees better with TRBJ2-7, so the J call may be wrong. The CDR3 contains 14 residues. Germline lookup yields CDR1 MNHEY and CDR2 SMNVEV (reference sequence). The CDR3 protein is CASSFCRWGCEQYF. The CDR3 DNA is TGTGCCAGCAGTTTTTGCAGATGGGGTTGCGAGCAGTACTTC.

The chain employs TRBV12-3 or TRBV12-4 and TRBJ2-5; a weak D match, TRBD1 (5 bases). V was clipped by 6 bases and J by 0 bases, with 11 bases between them. This CDR3 has 14 residues. CDR3 nucleotides: TGTGCCAGCAGACAGGCGTTGGACCAAGAGACCCAGTACTTC. Encoded protein: CASRQALDQETQYF.

The J gene is TRBJ2-2, the V gene TRBV29-1; 9 bases map to TRBD1. Germline V CDR1 and CDR2: SQVTM, ANQGSEA. Trimming cost V 4 bases and J 5 bases; bases outside gene matches: 8. The CDR3 runs 15 residues. The CDR3 bases are TGCAGCGTTGTTAGTTGGGACAGGGTAACCGGGGAGCTGTTTTTT. This encodes CSVVSWDRVTGELFF.

In its sample, this clonotype was seen a few times. Sequence at one end of the junction differs from germline and may be a read error. This chain joins TRBV9 and TRBJ2-5; D may be TRBD2 (6 bases). Germline V gene lookup returns CDR1 SGDLS and CDR2 YYNGEE. The CDR3 runs 13 residues. CDR3 protein: CASSDGTEETLYF. The CDR3 coding sequence is TGTGCCAGCAGCGACGGGACTGAAGAGACCCTGTACTTC.

This clonotype was detected a few times. The chain couples TRBV13 to TRBJ2-5; 7 bases are shared with TRBD1. Germline CDR1 PRHDT, CDR2 FYEKMQ (reference sequence). The CDR3 spans 14 residues. Germline trimming cut 7 bases from V and 4 bases from J; bases unmatched to any gene: 9. CDR3 in DNA: TGTGCCAGCAATCAGGGGGTTCGACCAGAGACCCAGTACTTC. It translates to CASNQGVRPETQYF.

This chain joins TRBV11-2 and TRBJ2-2; D remains unclear. V was cut by 11 bases and J by 7 bases, with 20 bases left in between. Germline V CDR1 and CDR2: SGHAT, FQNNGV. The CDR3 totals 14 residues. The CDR3 sequence is CAVRNPRRNGELFF. The CDR3 DNA sequence: TGTGCCGTTCGAAACCCGAGGCGAAACGGGGAGCTGTTTTTT. The variable domain in full, with the rest retrieved from reference TRBV11-2 and TRBJ2-2, is EAGVAQSPRYKIIEKRQSVAFWCNPISGHATLYWYQQILGQGPKLLIQFQNNGVVDDSQLPKDRFSAERLKGVDSTLKIQPAKLEDSAVYLCAVRNPRRNGELFFGEGSRLTVL.

Written as DNA, the CDR3 is TGTGCCAGCAGTTCCTTCCCTAATTCACCCCTCCACTTT. Translating it yields CASSSFPNSPLHF. The rearrangement joins TRBV12-3 or TRBV12-4 to TRBJ1-6, with D hard to call. CDR3 size: 13 residues. Trimming removed 4 bases at V and 6 bases at J, with 7 bases between.

This clonotype has a handful of counts. The chain employs TRBV11-2 and TRBJ1-3, with D perhaps TRBD1 (5 bases). Germline V gene sequence: CDR1 SGHAT, CDR2 FQNNGV. This CDR3 has 15 residues. Trimming removed 2 bases at V and 0 bases at J, with 8 bases between. The CDR3 region has the DNA TGTGCCAGCAGCTTATTGGGGGGCTCTGGAAACACCATATATTTT. Translating it yields CASSLLGGSGNTIYF.

This clonotype was picked up a small number of times. The chain employs TRBV20-1 and TRBJ1-1; a weak D match, TRBD1 (5 bases). This CDR3 spans 14 amino acids. The germline gives CDR1 DFQATT, CDR2 SNEGSKA (reference sequence). Trimming pared 8 bases from V and 3 bases from J, leaving 19 bases between. Here the CDR3 DNA reads TGCAGTCCCAGGGTCCCTTCATCCTACACTGAAGCTTTCTTT. Translation gives CSPRVPSSYTEAFF.

The chain links TRBV5-1 to TRBJ1-1, with D possibly matching TRBD1 (5 bases). Trimming left V 6 bases short and J 0 bases short, with 18 bases between. This CDR3 comprises 16 residues. Germline V CDR1 and CDR2: SGHRS, YFSETQ. The CDR3 bases are TGCGCCAGCACCGGACGGGACGGCCTCATGAACACTGAAGCTTTCTTT. It codes for CASTGRDGLMNTEAFF. The variable domain in full, with the rest retrieved from reference TRBV5-1 and TRBJ1-1, is KAGVTQTPRYLIKTRGQQVTLSCSPISGHRSVSWYQQTPGQGLQFLFEYFSETQRNKGNFPGRFSGRQFSNSRSEMNVSTLELGDSALYLCASTGRDGLMNTEAFFGQGTRLTVV.

This clonotype was counted once. This chain joins TRBV4-1 and TRBJ2-5, with 14 bases lining up with TRBD2. With the DNA end fitting TRBJ2-1 better, the J assignment may be wrong. The CDR3 covers 17 residues. In germline, CDR1 is MGHRA, CDR2 YSYEKL. The CDR3 sequence: CASSQETGLAGGFLQFF. DNA of the CDR3: TGCGCCAGCAGCCAAGAAACTGGACTAGCGGGAGGTTTTTTGCAGTTCTTC.

As for this clonotype: The junction differs from germline at one of its ends, possibly a read error. The genes are TRBV7-7 and TRBJ2-1, with D unclear. The CDR3 is made up of 12 amino acids. Germline V gene sequence: CDR1 SSHAT, CDR2 FNYEAQ (reference sequence). The CDR3 bases are TGTGCTAGCAGCTTAGTTAGTGATGAGCAGTTCTTC. This translates into CASSLVSDEQFF.

This clonotype occurred a few times. Compared with germline, one end of the junction differs, possibly owing to a read error. Here the CDR3 DNA reads TGTGCCAGCAGCCCCTTGTATTTAGGGGCTAAATATGGCTACACCTTC. Translating it yields CASSPLYLGAKYGYTF. The gene calls are TRBV7-8 and TRBJ1-2; possibly TRBD1 for D (5 bases). This CDR3 region has 16 residues. Germline-derived CDR1 and CDR2 are SGHVS and FQNEAQ. The full variable domain, with the rest looked up from reference TRBV7-8 and TRBJ1-2, is GAGVSQSPRYKVAKRGQDVALRCDPISGHVSLFWYQQALGQGPEFLTYFQNEAQLDKSGLPSDRFFAERPEGSVSTLKIQRTQQEDSAVYLCASSPLYLGAKYGYTFGSGTRLTVV.

This clonotype was observed once. This chain links TRBV7-2 with TRBJ1-1; 7 bases align to TRBD1. The CDR3 consists of 14 residues. Germline V gives CDR1 SGHTA, CDR2 FQGNSA. With 5 bases clipped from V and 7 bases from J, the junction kept 10 bases outside the gene matches. The CDR3 coding sequence is TGTGCCAGCAGCAGCTACAGGGGCCCCAATGAAGCTTTCTTT. Protein sequence: CASSSYRGPNEAFF.

This clonotype turned up a few times. This sequence joins TRBV7-9 and TRBJ2-4; D is perhaps TRBD1 or TRBD2 (5 bases each). The CDR3 contains 13 residues. V was pared by 6 bases and J by 5 bases, with 11 bases between. Per germline, CDR1 SEHNR and CDR2 FQNEAQ (reference sequence). The CDR3 is CASRPGTENIQYF. The CDR3 DNA is TGTGCCAGCAGACCCGGGACGGAAAACATTCAGTACTTC.

The rearrangement uses TRBV11-2 and TRBJ2-3; 12 bases fit TRBD2. The CDR3 consists of 18 residues. J was trimmed by 4 bases and V by 3 bases; bases with no gene match: 11. In germline, CDR1 is SGHAT, CDR2 FQNNGV. In DNA form, the CDR3 reads TGTGCCAGCAGCTTGGGTTTCCTTTCTAGCGGGGGGGCAGATACGCAGTATTTT. Protein product: CASSLGFLSSGGADTQYF.

Only a few counts were recorded for this clonotype. A single base separates this from a much larger clone, so it may be a read error. The V gene is TRBV11-2, the J gene TRBJ2-1; 7 positions match TRBD2. The CDR3 totals 16 residues. In germline, CDR1 is SGHAT, CDR2 FQNNGV. CDR3 DNA: TGTGCCGGCAGCTTAGCCTCATTAGCGGGTTACAATGAGCAGTTCTTC. It is translated as CAGSLASLAGYNEQFF.

The gene calls are TRBV10-3 and TRBJ2-7; D not certain. The CDR3 loop spans 12 amino acids. V lost 2 bases and J 2 bases, leaving 4 bases between the germline ends. The germline CDR1 and CDR2 sequences are ENHRY and SYGVKD. The CDR3 nucleotides are TGTGCCATCAGTGAGGCGACCTACGAGCAGTACTTC. Its protein product is CAISEATYEQYF.

The chain recombines TRBV15 with TRBJ2-7, with TRBD2 identical over 12 bases. V lost 3 bases and J lost 4; bases outside the gene matches: 13. The germline V gene encodes CDR1 LNHNV and CDR2 YYDKDF (reference sequence). This CDR3 has 18 residues. The CDR3 DNA is TGTGCCACCAGCAGGAAAGCGAAACGACTAGCGGGAGCGTACGAGCAGTACTTC. This codes for CATSRKAKRLAGAYEQYF.